This TCR beta chain was obtained from a study of identical twins. Study results and limitations: Where out-of-frame alpha sequences were twin-shared, they showed excess low generation probability.

J was trimmed by 12 bases and V by 4 bases; bases with no gene match: 12. Germline CDR1 is DFQATT and CDR2 is SNEGSKA (reference sequence). This CDR3 is built from 14 residues. TCRdb used MiXCR to reprocess the 5' RACE reads, holding one entry per CDR3 protein. The sample holds fewer than 900,000 distinct CDR3 sequences, 20% to 25% seen once. There are a few counts of this clonotype. The antigen is not known. The sample was also linked to a second study, of T cells expressing NK-cell markers. This second report adds: Also leading the CD3+CD56-NKG2C+ fraction in a handful of donors were these clonotypes.

The source of this sequence is a young woman in good health. This sequence joins TRBV20-1 and TRBJ2-1, with TRBD2 identical over 10 bases. Input material: PBMCs. This chain's CDR3 is CSATRSGGAIRQFF. CDR3 in DNA: TGCAGTGCTACTCGAAGCGGGGGGGCTATCCGGCAGTTCTTC.